The 28 T cell receptor beta chains below come from one sample, sequenced in a study of CD8 T cells in ankylosing spondylitis. TCRdb re-called the 5' RACE reads through MiXCR, storing one row per CDR3 protein. The sample includes some 130,000 distinct CDR3 sequences, 6.5% to 8.5% of them seen just once. Sequenced input: synovial fluid, either unsorted or a sorted T cell fraction (not recorded which). The receptor source for this set is a male donor with ankylosing spondylitis.

This clonotype was counted at least ten times. This chain links TRBV7-9 with TRBJ1-1; possibly TRBD1 for D (5 bases). CDR1 is SEHNR and CDR2 is FQNEAQ in the germline V gene (reference sequence). This CDR3 region has 13 residues. Trimming left V 4 bases short and J 8 bases short, with 14 bases between. The CDR3: CASSSRQSQEAFF. Here the CDR3 DNA reads TGTGCCAGCAGCTCCCGACAGAGCCAAGAAGCTTTCTTT.

A few counts support this clonotype. V usage is TRBV20-1 and J usage is TRBJ2-7; D possibly matches TRBD1 or TRBD2 (5 bases each). V dropped 4 bases and J dropped 5 bases, with 18 bases sitting between them. The germline gives CDR1 DFQATT, CDR2 SNEGSKA (reference sequence). This CDR3 spans 14 amino acids. CDR3: CSATSSGTTHEQYF. CDR3 sequence (DNA): TGCAGTGCTACCTCTTCCGGGACCACCCACGAGCAGTACTTC.

The rearrangement links TRBV7-8 to TRBJ1-1; D ambiguous. The length of the CDR3 is 16 residues. The germline CDR1 and CDR2 sequences are SGHVS and FQNEAQ. The V end was cut by 1 base, the J end by 1 base, with 13 bases between. The CDR3 spells CASSLGFGHTNTEAFF. The CDR3 nucleotides read TGTGCCAGCAGCTTAGGTTTTGGCCATACGAACACTGAAGCTTTCTTT.

This clonotype was counted many times. The rearrangement joins TRBV24-1 to TRBJ2-5; D is uncertain. CDR1 and CDR2 (germline): KGHDR, SFDVKD. The CDR3 is made up of 14 amino acids. The V end lost 3 bases, the J end lost 1 base, and 8 bases lay between the germline ends. The CDR3 bases are TGTGCCACCAGTGATGGGAACCTCCAAGAGACCCAGTACTTC. It is translated as CATSDGNLQETQYF.

This clonotype was counted many times. V gene TRBV15 combines with J gene TRBJ2-1, with D hard to call. V lost 1 base to trimming and J lost 5 bases, with 9 bases between them. The CDR3 is made up of 14 amino acids. Germline CDR1 is LNHNV and CDR2 is YYDKDF (reference sequence). The CDR3 spells CATSRGRWNNEQFF. As DNA, the CDR3 is TGTGCCACCAGCAGAGGGCGATGGAACAATGAGCAGTTCTTC.

This clonotype was detected only a few times. This rearrangement joins TRBV2 to TRBJ1-1; D is unclear. V lost 2 bases and J lost 0, with 7 bases in between. The CDR3 contains 14 residues. The V gene's germline CDR1 is SNHLY and CDR2 FYNNEI. CDR3 DNA: TGTGCCAGCAGTGAAACATGGGTGAACACTGAAGCTTTCTTT. Translating gives CASSETWVNTEAFF.

The chain employs TRBV7-9 and TRBJ2-4; possible D gene TRBD2, 6 bases. Germline assignment: CDR1 SEHNR and CDR2 FQNEAQ (reference sequence). The V and J ends lost 3 bases and 4 bases respectively, with 7 bases between them. CDR3 length: 13 amino acids. The CDR3 coding sequence is TGTGCCAGCAGCTTTGGAGGGAAAAACATTCAGTACTTC. It yields the protein CASSFGGKNIQYF.

The V and J genes are TRBV12-3 or TRBV12-4 and TRBJ2-3, with TRBD1 matching over 9 bases. V shed 0 bases, J shed 4 bases, and the junction held 2 bases outside the gene matches. The CDR3 covers 15 residues. CDR3 in amino acids: CASSLAGTGSDTQYF. The CDR3 DNA sequence: TGTGCCAGCAGTTTAGCGGGGACAGGGTCAGATACGCAGTATTTT.

This clonotype was seen repeatedly, ten times or more. This sequence joins TRBV7-9 and TRBJ1-2, with D tentatively TRBD1 (5 bases). Trimming pared 1 base from V and 8 bases from J, leaving 11 bases between. The CDR3 consists of 13 residues. Germline loops: CDR1 SEHNR, CDR2 FQNEAQ (reference sequence). The CDR3, as DNA: TGTGCCAGCAGCTTAGGACAGTACGGCGGCTACACCTTC. Translating it yields CASSLGQYGGYTF.

This clonotype was recorded at least ten times. The V and J genes are TRBV28 and TRBJ2-7; perhaps TRBD2 as D (6 bases). CDR1 MDHEN and CDR2 SYDVKM come from the germline V gene. Trimming left V 1 base short and J 5 bases short, with 15 bases between. The CDR3 loop spans 15 amino acids. As DNA, the CDR3 is TGTGCCAGCAGTTTATCGGCTCCGGGGGTCCACGAGCAGTACTTC. It specifies CASSLSAPGVHEQYF.

The genes are TRBV7-3 and TRBJ1-6; D gene ambiguous. Trimming took 5 bases from V and 7 from J, leaving 15 bases between them. Germline CDR1 is SGHTA and CDR2 is FQGTGA. The CDR3 has 15 amino acids. CDR3 sequence (DNA): TGTGCCAGCAGCCCCCAAAGGGTGGGCAATTCACCCCTCCACTTT. Its translation: CASSPQRVGNSPLHF. Based on the CDR3 plus reference TRBV7-3 and TRBJ1-6, the full variable domain is GAGVSQTPSNKVTEKGKYVELRCDPISGHTALYWYRQSLGQGPEFLIYFQGTGAADDSGLPNDRFFAVRPEGSVSTLKIQRTERGDSAVYLCASSPQRVGNSPLHFGNGTRLTVT.

This clonotype occurred many times. CDR3 amino acids: CASSPAGTVEETQYF. As DNA, the CDR3 is TGTGCCAGCAGTCCCGCCGGGACAGTAGAAGAGACCCAGTACTTC. The chain is built from TRBV28 and TRBJ2-5; 7 bases fit TRBD1. With 5 bases clipped from V and 3 bases from J, the junction kept 9 bases outside the gene matches. Germline V CDR1 and CDR2: MDHEN, SYDVKM. CDR3 length equals 15 residues.

This clonotype was seen many times. The junction does not match germline at one end; this may be a read error. The V call is TRBV11-2, the J call TRBJ1-2; D possibly corresponds to TRBD1 (5 bases). Per germline, CDR1 SGHAT and CDR2 FQNNGV. This CDR3 contains 12 residues. Here the CDR3 reads CASSLVGGAQSF. CDR3 in DNA: TGTGCCAGCAGCTTAGTAGGAGGGGCGCAGTCCTTC.

This clonotype appeared a few times. This chain connects TRBV19 to TRBJ1-2; 9 bases are a match to TRBD1. The germline V gene encodes CDR1 LNHDA and CDR2 SQIVND (reference sequence). This CDR3 comprises 14 residues. The trim removed 7 bases at V and 4 bases at J, leaving 7 bases unmatched. This CDR3 is CASTTTGGTYGYTF. DNA of the CDR3: TGTGCCAGTACGACAACAGGGGGCACCTATGGCTACACCTTC.

The CDR3: CASSSRIGDGYTF. CDR3 bases: TGTGCCAGCAGTTCTAGAATAGGGGATGGCTACACCTTC. The V and J genes are TRBV27 and TRBJ1-2; D might be TRBD1 (5 bases). Germline CDR1 MNHEY, CDR2 SMNVEV (reference sequence). This CDR3 comprises 13 residues. The V and J ends lost 4 bases and 6 bases respectively, with 12 bases between them.

On this clonotype itself: This may arise from a read error, as a much more abundant clone is one base away. This chain links TRBV29-1 with TRBJ1-5; 7 bases fit TRBD1. This CDR3 is 14 amino acids long. V lost 4 bases, J lost 3 bases, and 6 bases stayed unmatched. CDR1 is SQVTM, CDR2 ANQGSEA, per germline. The CDR3 reads CSVGETGSNQPQHF. The CDR3 region has the DNA TGCAGCGTTGGAGAGACAGGGTCCAATCAGCCCCAGCATTTT. The full variable domain, in which reference TRBV29-1 and TRBJ1-5 provide the parts outside the CDR3, is SAVISQKPSRDICQRGTSLTIQCQVDSQVTMMFWYRQQPGQSLTLIATANQGSEATYESGFVIDKFPISRPNLTFSTLTVSNMSPEDSSIYLCSVGETGSNQPQHFGDGTRLSIL.

The chain carries TRBV3-1 and TRBJ1-2; TRBD1 matches 8 bases. V trimming: 3 bases; J trimming: 7 bases; junction bases outside the gene matches: 10. CDR1 and CDR2 from the germline V gene are LGHDT and YNNKEL (reference sequence). The CDR3 spans 15 residues. Here the CDR3 DNA reads TGTGCCAGCAGCCAGCGGACAGGGTTTGGGTCTGGCTACACCTTC. Amino acids: CASSQRTGFGSGYTF.

In this sample, this clonotype turned up a few times. The chain has TRBV2 and TRBJ1-2; D call uncertain. This CDR3 contains 12 residues. V lost 6 bases and J 4 bases, leaving 9 bases between the germline ends. Germline loops: CDR1 SNHLY, CDR2 FYNNEI. In DNA form, the CDR3 reads TGTGCCAGCAGGCCGGAGGCCTATGGCTACACCTTC. Translating it yields CASRPEAYGYTF.

The rearrangement links TRBV28 to TRBJ1-1; unclear D gene. The germline V gene encodes CDR1 MDHEN and CDR2 SYDVKM. Trimming took off 3 bases at V and 11 bases at J, with 10 bases between the two ends. This CDR3 comprises 11 residues. CDR3 nucleotides: TGTGCCAGCAGTTTCGGCGCTCGGGCTTTCTTT. This gives the protein CASSFGARAFF. The full variable domain, its missing parts supplied by reference TRBV28 and TRBJ1-1, is DVKVTQSSRYLVKRTGEKVFLECVQDMDHENMFWYRQDPGLGLRLIYFSYDVKMKEKGDIPEGYSVSREKKERFSLILESASTNQTSMYLCASSFGARAFFGQGTRLTVV.

This clonotype was counted many times. This chain uses TRBV5-1 with TRBJ2-5; a possible D gene is TRBD1 (6 bases). V was cut by 0 bases and J by 3 bases, with 6 bases left in between. CDR3 length equals 13 residues. Germline CDR1 SGHRS, CDR2 YFSETQ. CDR3 sequence reads: CASSLEGEETQYF. DNA of the CDR3: TGCGCCAGCAGCTTGGAGGGGGAAGAGACCCAGTACTTC. Full variable domain (outside the CDR3, taken from reference TRBV5-1 and TRBJ2-5): KAGVTQTPRYLIKTRGQQVTLSCSPISGHRSVSWYQQTPGQGLQFLFEYFSETQRNKGNFPGRFSGRQFSNSRSEMNVSTLELGDSALYLCASSLEGEETQYFGPGTRLLVL.

The rearrangement joins TRBV3-1 to TRBJ2-3; the D is unclear. Trimming pared 4 bases from V and 5 bases from J, leaving 7 bases between. The CDR3 is 12 amino acids. From germline, CDR1 is LGHDT and CDR2 YNNKEL (reference sequence). The CDR3 sequence is CASSLRRDTQYF. The CDR3 nucleotides are TGTGCCAGCAGCCTAAGGCGAGATACGCAGTATTTT.

There are a few counts of this clonotype. The J gene is TRBJ1-1, the V gene TRBV20-1, with a weak D call TRBD1 (5 bases). Germline V CDR1 and CDR2: DFQATT, SNEGSKA (reference sequence). The ends were cut back, 7 bases at V and 7 bases at J, with 16 bases in the middle. CDR3 length equals 12 residues. Here the CDR3 DNA reads TGCAGTGTCGCAACCGACAGCCTTGAAGCTTTCTTT. Its protein product is CSVATDSLEAFF.

This clonotype was found a few times. The rearrangement joins TRBV29-1 to TRBJ2-1; 7 bases are shared with TRBD1. V dropped 7 bases and J dropped 1; count of bases not matched to a gene: 4. Germline CDR1 SQVTM, CDR2 ANQGSEA. The CDR3 has 13 residues. The CDR3: CSAGGDSYNEQFF. DNA of the CDR3: TGCAGCGCAGGGGGAGATTCCTACAATGAGCAGTTCTTC.

This clonotype has at least ten counts. The V call is TRBV7-6, the J call TRBJ1-6; 11 bases fit TRBD1. The V segment lost 5 bases and the J segment 8 bases; nucleotides outside the gene matches: 8. The CDR3 is made up of 16 amino acids. CDR1 and CDR2 (germline): SGHVS, FNYEAQ. This chain's CDR3 is CASSPWTGGDDSPLHF. DNA of the CDR3: TGTGCCAGCAGCCCTTGGACAGGGGGCGATGATTCACCCCTCCACTTT.

This clonotype was counted at least ten times. The chain has TRBV20-1 and TRBJ2-3, with 13 bases aligning to TRBD2. The CDR3 is 14 residues long. CDR1 is DFQATT and CDR2 is SNEGSKA in the germline V gene (reference sequence). The trim removed 5 bases at V and 4 bases at J, leaving 3 bases unmatched. CDR3 sequence: CSASGLAGADTQYF. In nucleotides, the CDR3 is TGCAGTGCTTCCGGACTAGCGGGAGCAGATACGCAGTATTTT.

A note on this clonotype: At one of its ends the junction is not consistent with the germline gene, which may arise from a read error. The CDR3 spells CAISRLDGVEVAKLFF. The CDR3 nucleotides read TGTGCCATCAGCAGGTTAGACGGAGTTGAGGTAGCAAAACTGTTTTTT. The chain joins TRBV15 to TRBJ1-4, with no clear D. The germline CDR1 and CDR2 sequences are LNHNV and YYDKDF (reference sequence). The CDR3 sequence is 16 residues long.

This clonotype was recorded once. V is TRBV6-1 and J is TRBJ2-1; 8 nucleotides align to TRBD2. V lost 6 bases, J lost 2 bases, and 3 bases stayed unmatched. Looked up from germline, CDR1 is MNHNS and CDR2 is SASEGT. This CDR3 is 14 amino acids long. CDR3 amino acids: CASRPGLAYNEQFF. In DNA, the CDR3 is TGTGCCAGCAGACCGGGACTAGCCTACAATGAGCAGTTCTTC.

This clonotype turned up a few times. The chain uses TRBV5-1 and TRBJ2-3; no clear D gene. CDR1 is SGHRS, CDR2 YFSETQ, per germline. This CDR3 has 15 amino acids. Trimming shortened V by 0 bases and J by 0 bases, and 8 bases separated the two germline ends. The CDR3 reads CASSLDASSTDTQYF. The CDR3 coding sequence is TGCGCCAGCAGCTTGGATGCGAGTAGCACAGATACGCAGTATTTT.